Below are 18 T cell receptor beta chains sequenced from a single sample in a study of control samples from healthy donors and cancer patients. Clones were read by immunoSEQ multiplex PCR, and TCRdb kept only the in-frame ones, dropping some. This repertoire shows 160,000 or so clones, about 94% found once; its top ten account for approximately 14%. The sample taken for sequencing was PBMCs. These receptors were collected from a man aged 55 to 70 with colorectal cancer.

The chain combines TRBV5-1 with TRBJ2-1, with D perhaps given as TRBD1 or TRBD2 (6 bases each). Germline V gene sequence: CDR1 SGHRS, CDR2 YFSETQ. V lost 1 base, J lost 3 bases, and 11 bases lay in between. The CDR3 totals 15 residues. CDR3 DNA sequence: TGCGCCAGCAGCTTGCGGGGGCGGAACTACAATGAGCAGTTCTTC. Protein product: CASSLRGRNYNEQFF.

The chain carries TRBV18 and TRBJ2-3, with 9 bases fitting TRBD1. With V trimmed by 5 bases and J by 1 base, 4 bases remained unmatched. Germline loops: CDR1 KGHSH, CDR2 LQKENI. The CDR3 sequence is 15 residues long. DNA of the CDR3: TGTGCCAGCTCATTTCGGACAGGGGGCACAGATACGCAGTATTTT. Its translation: CASSFRTGGTDTQYF.

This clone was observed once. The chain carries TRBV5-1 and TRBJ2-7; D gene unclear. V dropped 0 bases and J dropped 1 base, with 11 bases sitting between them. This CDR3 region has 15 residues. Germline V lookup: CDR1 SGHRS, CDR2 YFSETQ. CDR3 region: CASSLEPSPSYEQYF. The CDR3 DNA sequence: TGCGCCAGCAGCTTGGAACCCAGCCCGTCCTACGAGCAGTACTTC.

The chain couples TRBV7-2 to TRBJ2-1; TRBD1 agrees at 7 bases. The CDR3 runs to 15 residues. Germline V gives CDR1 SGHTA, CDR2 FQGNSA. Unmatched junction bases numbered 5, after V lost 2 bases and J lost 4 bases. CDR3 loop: CASSLTGTDYNEQFF. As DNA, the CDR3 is TGTGCCAGCAGCTTAACCGGGACAGATTACAATGAGCAGTTCTTC.

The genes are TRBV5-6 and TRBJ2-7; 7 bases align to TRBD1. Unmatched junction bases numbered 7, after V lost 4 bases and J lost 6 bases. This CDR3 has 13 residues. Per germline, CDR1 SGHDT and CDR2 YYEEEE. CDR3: CASSLGQPSEQYF. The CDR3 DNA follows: TGTGCCAGCAGCCTGGGACAGCCATCCGAGCAGTACTTC.

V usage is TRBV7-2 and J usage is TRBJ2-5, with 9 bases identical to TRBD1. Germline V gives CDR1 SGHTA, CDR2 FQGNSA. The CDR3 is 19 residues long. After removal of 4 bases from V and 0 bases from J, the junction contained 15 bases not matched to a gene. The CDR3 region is CASSYRGPGTVTYQETQYF. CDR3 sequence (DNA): TGTGCCAGCAGCTACAGGGGGCCGGGGACCGTTACGTACCAAGAGACCCAGTACTTC. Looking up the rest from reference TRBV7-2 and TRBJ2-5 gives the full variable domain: GAGVSQSPSNKVTEKGKDVELRCDPISGHTALYWYRQSLGQGLEFLIYFQGNSAPDKSGLPSDRFSAERTGGSVSTLTIQRTQQEDSAVYLCASSYRGPGTVTYQETQYFGPGTRLLVL.

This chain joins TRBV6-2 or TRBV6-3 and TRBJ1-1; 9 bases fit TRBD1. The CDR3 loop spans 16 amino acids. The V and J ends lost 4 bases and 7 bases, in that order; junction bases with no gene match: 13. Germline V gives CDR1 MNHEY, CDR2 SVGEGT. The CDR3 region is CASSSPGQGGLVEAFF. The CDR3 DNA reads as TGTGCCAGCAGTTCACCGGGACAGGGAGGGTTGGTTGAAGCTTTCTTT.

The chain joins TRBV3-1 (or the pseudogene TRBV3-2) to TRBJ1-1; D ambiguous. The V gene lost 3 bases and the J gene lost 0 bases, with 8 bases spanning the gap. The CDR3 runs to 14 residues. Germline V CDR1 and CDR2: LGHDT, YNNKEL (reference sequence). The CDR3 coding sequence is TGTGCCAGCAGCCAGACGGGAATGAACACTGAAGCTTTCTTT. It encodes CASSQTGMNTEAFF.

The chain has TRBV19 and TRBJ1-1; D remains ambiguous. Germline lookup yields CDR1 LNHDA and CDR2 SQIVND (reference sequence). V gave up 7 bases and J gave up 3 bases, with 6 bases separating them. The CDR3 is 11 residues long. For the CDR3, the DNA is TGTGCCAGTACCGGTTACACTGAAGCTTTCTTT. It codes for CASTGYTEAFF.

This chain's CDR3 is CASSKERKKQGRTYEQYF. For the CDR3, the DNA is TGTGCCAGCAGCAAAGAAAGGAAGAAACAGGGAAGGACCTACGAGCAGTACTTC. This rearrangement joins TRBV21-1 to TRBJ2-7; the DNA was not used to check the table's D call, TRBD1. TRBV21-1 is recorded as a pseudogene. The CDR3 has 18 amino acids.

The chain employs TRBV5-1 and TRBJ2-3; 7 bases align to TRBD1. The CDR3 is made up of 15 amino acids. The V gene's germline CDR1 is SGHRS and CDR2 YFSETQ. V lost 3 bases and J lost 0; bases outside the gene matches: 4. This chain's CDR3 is CASSSGTESTDTQYF. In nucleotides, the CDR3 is TGCGCCAGCAGCTCCGGGACAGAAAGCACAGATACGCAGTATTTT.

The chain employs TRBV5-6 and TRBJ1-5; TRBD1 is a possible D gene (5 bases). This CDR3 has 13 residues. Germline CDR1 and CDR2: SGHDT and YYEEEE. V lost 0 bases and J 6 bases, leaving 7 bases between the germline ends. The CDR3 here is CASSLGGVQPQHF. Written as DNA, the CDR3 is TGTGCCAGCAGCTTGGGAGGGGTTCAGCCCCAGCATTTT.

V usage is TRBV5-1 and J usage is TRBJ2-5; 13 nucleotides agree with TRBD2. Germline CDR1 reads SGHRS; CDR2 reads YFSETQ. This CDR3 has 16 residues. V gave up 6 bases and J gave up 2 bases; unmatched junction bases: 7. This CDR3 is CASTGTSGARQETQYF. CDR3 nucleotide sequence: TGCGCCAGCACCGGGACTAGCGGGGCCCGACAAGAGACCCAGTACTTC.

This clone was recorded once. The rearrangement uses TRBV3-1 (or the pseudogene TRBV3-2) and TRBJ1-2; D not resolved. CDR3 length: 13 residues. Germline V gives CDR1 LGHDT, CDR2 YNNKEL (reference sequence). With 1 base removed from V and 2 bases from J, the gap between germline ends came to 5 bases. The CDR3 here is CASSQGSNYGYTF. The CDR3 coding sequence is TGTGCCAGCAGCCAAGGTTCCAACTATGGCTACACCTTC.

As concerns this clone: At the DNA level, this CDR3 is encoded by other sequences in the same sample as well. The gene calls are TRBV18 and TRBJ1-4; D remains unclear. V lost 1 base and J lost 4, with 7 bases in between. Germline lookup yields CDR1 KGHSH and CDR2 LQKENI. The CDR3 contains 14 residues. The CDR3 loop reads CASSPRQDNEKLFF. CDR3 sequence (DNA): TGTGCCAGCTCACCACGGCAGGATAATGAAAAACTGTTTTTT.

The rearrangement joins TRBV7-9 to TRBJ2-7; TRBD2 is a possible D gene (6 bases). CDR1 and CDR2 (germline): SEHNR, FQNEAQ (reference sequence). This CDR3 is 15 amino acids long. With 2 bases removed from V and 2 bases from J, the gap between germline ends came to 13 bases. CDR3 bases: TGTGCCAGCAGCTTACATGGCGGGGTCGCCTACGAGCAGTACTTC. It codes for CASSLHGGVAYEQYF.

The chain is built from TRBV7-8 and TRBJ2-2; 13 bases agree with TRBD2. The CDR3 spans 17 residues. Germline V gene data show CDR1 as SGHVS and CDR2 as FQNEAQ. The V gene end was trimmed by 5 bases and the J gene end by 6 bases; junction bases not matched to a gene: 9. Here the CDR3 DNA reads TGTGCCAGCAGCCTATTGACTAGCGGGGGGCGCCCCGGGGAGCTGTTTTTT. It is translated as CASSLLTSGGRPGELFF.

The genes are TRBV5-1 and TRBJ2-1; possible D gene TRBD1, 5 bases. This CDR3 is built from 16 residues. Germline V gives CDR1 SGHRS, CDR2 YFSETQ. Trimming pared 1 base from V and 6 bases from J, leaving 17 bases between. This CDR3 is CASSLLFGAQSNEQFF. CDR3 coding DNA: TGCGCCAGCAGCTTGCTGTTTGGGGCCCAATCCAATGAGCAGTTCTTC.